This record concerns one T cell receptor (beta chain) sequence. Antigen specificity is unknown. The data belong to a study of cytomegalovirus exposure and HLA in healthy donors. The study, taken as a whole, reports: Reported findings show TCR beta sequences accurately forecast HLA-A and HLA-B alleles in most subjects.

V was shortened by 1 base and J by 8 bases, with 18 bases between the two germline ends. Germline loops: CDR1 SEHNR, CDR2 FQNEAQ (reference sequence). The CDR3 is 16 amino acids. The study ran its PCR with 60 Vbeta and 13 Jbeta primers. TCRdb's copy holds only in-frame clones and misses some; the assay was immunoSEQ multiplex PCR. The sample comprises 130,000 to 150,000 clones, around 77% of which are singletons, and 2.2% rests with the top ten. This TCR came from a man aged 30 to 39 in good health and CMV-seronegative. Sequenced sample: PBMCs. This rearrangement joins TRBV7-9 to TRBJ2-1; perhaps TRBD2 as D (6 bases). The CDR3 bases are TGTGCCAGCAGCTTAGTCGGGGGAAGGAACATCGATGAGCAGTTCTTC. As protein: CASSLVGGRNIDEQFF.